The 20 T cell receptor beta chains presented below share a single source sample, sequenced in a study of cytomegalovirus exposure and HLA in healthy donors. Primers: 60 Vbeta forward and 13 Jbeta reverse. The repertoire was sequenced with immunoSEQ multiplex PCR; TCRdb's copy has only in-frame clones and lacks some. The data hold about 210,000 clones, with roughly 87% observed a single time. The sequencing input was PBMCs. Receptors originate from a man aged 40-49 years in good health and CMV-seropositive.

This clone came up a few times. The CDR3 here is CASSPGGTGANVLTF. CDR3 bases: TGTGCCAGCAGCCCGGGAGGGACCGGGGCCAACGTCCTGACTTTC. The rearrangement links TRBV5-4 to TRBJ2-6; 8 bases are a match to TRBD2. Germline V CDR1 and CDR2: SGHNT, YYREEE (reference sequence). The CDR3 consists of 15 residues. The trim removed 4 bases at V and 4 bases at J, leaving 4 bases unmatched.

This chain connects TRBV7-9 to TRBJ2-1, with 12 nucleotides matching TRBD2. V was clipped by 5 bases and J by 6 bases; unmatched bases: 5. CDR3 length equals 15 residues. Germline V gene data show CDR1 as SEHNR and CDR2 as FQNEAQ (reference sequence). The CDR3 DNA reads as TGTGCCAGCAGCCCCCCTAGCGGGAGGGCCAATGAGCAGTTCTTC. Its protein is CASSPPSGRANEQFF.

The chain joins TRBV25-1 to TRBJ2-3; D unclear. Germline lookup yields CDR1 MGHDK and CDR2 SYGVNS. Trimming took off 2 bases at V and 6 bases at J, with 6 bases between the two ends. CDR3 length: 12 residues. The CDR3 DNA sequence: TGTGCCAGCAGTGAAAAACGGGATACGCAGTATTTT. It yields the protein CASSEKRDTQYF.

The rearrangement uses TRBV14 and TRBJ1-4; tentative D call: TRBD1 (5 bases). The CDR3 consists of 18 residues. Trimming stripped 1 base from V and 0 bases from J, with 15 bases between. Germline loops: CDR1 SGHDN, CDR2 FVKESK. CDR3 sequence: CASSQGGSSFPTNEKLFF. CDR3 nucleotide sequence: TGTGCCAGCAGCCAAGGGGGCAGCTCCTTCCCAACTAATGAAAAACTGTTTTTT.

V and J are TRBV5-4 and TRBJ2-1; weak D call: TRBD2 (5 bases). Germline loops: CDR1 SGHNT, CDR2 YYREEE (reference sequence). The length of the CDR3 is 13 residues. V was cut by 0 bases and J by 12 bases, with 13 bases left in between. The CDR3 DNA sequence: TGTGCCAGCAGCTTGGATGGGCCAGAGGGGCAGTTCTTC. Amino acids: CASSLDGPEGQFF.

A few counts support this clone. The chain combines TRBV19 with TRBJ2-2, with a possible D match to TRBD2 (5 bases). V was cut by 5 bases and J by 5 bases, with 15 bases left in between. The CDR3 has 15 amino acids. Germline V gene sequence: CDR1 LNHDA, CDR2 SQIVND (reference sequence). CDR3 protein: CASSFDSVWTGELFF. In nucleotides, the CDR3 is TGTGCCAGTAGTTTCGATAGCGTCTGGACCGGGGAGCTGTTTTTT.

V gene TRBV4-2 combines with J gene TRBJ2-7, with 10 bases aligning to TRBD1. J was trimmed by 6 bases and V by 0 bases; bases with no gene match: 11. This CDR3 has 17 residues. Germline values: CDR1 LGHNA, CDR2 YNFKEQ. The CDR3 reads CASSQDYGGTGVSEQYF. The CDR3 DNA reads as TGTGCCAGCAGCCAAGATTATGGGGGGACAGGGGTTTCCGAGCAGTACTTC.

The chain links TRBV29-1 to TRBJ2-3; 12 bases line up with TRBD1. Germline values: CDR1 SQVTM, CDR2 ANQGSEA. The trim removed 3 bases at V and 8 bases at J, leaving 12 bases unmatched. The CDR3 extends over 16 amino acids. CDR3 nucleotides: TGCAGCGTTGACATGGGGACAGGGGGCGCAGGGAGTACGCAGTATTTT. This sequence encodes CSVDMGTGGAGSTQYF.

This clone was detected only once. This rearrangement joins TRBV5-1 to TRBJ1-1; D remains ambiguous. This CDR3 contains 13 residues. Germline CDR1 and CDR2: SGHRS and YFSETQ. The V and J ends lost 0 bases and 6 bases respectively, with 9 bases between them. The CDR3 loop reads CASSLVFGAEAFF. The CDR3 nucleotides are TGCGCCAGCAGCTTGGTGTTCGGGGCTGAAGCTTTCTTT.

The chain is built from TRBV9 and TRBJ2-7; D is unresolved. Trimming took off 3 bases at V and 2 bases at J, with 18 bases between the two ends. Germline V gene lookup returns CDR1 SGDLS and CDR2 YYNGEE. The CDR3 has 16 residues. CDR3 loop: CASSASTNLLPYEQYF. CDR3 bases: TGTGCCAGCAGCGCCTCAACAAACCTCCTCCCCTACGAGCAGTACTTC. Supplemented by reference TRBV9 and TRBJ2-7, the full variable domain reads DSGVTQTPKHLITATGQRVTLRCSPRSGDLSVYWYQQSLDQGLQFLIQYYNGEERAKGNILERFSAQQFPDLHSELNLSSLELGDSALYFCASSASTNLLPYEQYFGPGTRLTVT.

The V call is TRBV6-5, the J call TRBJ2-1; tentative D call: TRBD1 (6 bases). Trimming took off 0 bases at V and 7 bases at J, with 13 bases between the two ends. The CDR3 totals 15 residues. CDR1 and CDR2 from the germline V gene are MNHEY and SVGAGI. For the CDR3, the DNA is TGTGCCAGCAGTTACTCGAGGCAGGGGATGAATGAGCAGTTCTTC. Protein: CASSYSRQGMNEQFF.

Details on this clone: The sample holds other DNA sequences that translate to the same CDR3. V and J are TRBV7-3 and TRBJ2-1, with 11 bases matching TRBD1. This CDR3 has 15 amino acids. Losses at the gene ends were 5 bases for V and 7 bases for J; bases not matched to a gene: 7. Per germline, CDR1 SGHTA and CDR2 FQGTGA. CDR3 protein: CASSPGQGARNEQFF. The CDR3 DNA sequence: TGTGCCAGCAGCCCAGGACAGGGGGCGAGGAATGAGCAGTTCTTC.

The gene calls are TRBV27 and TRBJ1-5; D is uncertain. The CDR3 is 15 amino acids. CDR1 and CDR2 from the germline V gene are MNHEY and SMNVEV (reference sequence). V shed 5 bases and J shed 0 bases, with 11 bases lying between them. The CDR3 loop reads CASSLMSGSNQPQHF. The CDR3 DNA reads TGTGCCAGCAGTCTAATGTCAGGTAGCAATCAGCCCCAGCATTTT.

The chain has TRBV6-6 and TRBJ2-7, with D tentatively TRBD1 (5 bases). The germline V gene has CDR1 MNHNY and CDR2 SVGAGI (reference sequence). V dropped 2 bases and J dropped 3 bases, with 5 bases sitting between them. The CDR3 spans 12 residues. The DNA of the CDR3 is TGTGCCAGCAGTTACACAGGCTACGAGCAGTACGTC. Translated: CASSYTGYEQYV.

The V call is TRBV27, the J call TRBJ2-2; a possible D gene is TRBD2 (5 bases). CDR1 is MNHEY and CDR2 is SMNVEV in the germline V gene (reference sequence). The CDR3 has 15 amino acids. V was pared by 6 bases and J by 0 bases, with 11 bases between. The chain's CDR3 is CASSLRDANTGELFF. The CDR3 DNA reads as TGTGCCAGCAGCCTCCGGGATGCGAACACCGGGGAGCTGTTTTTT.

V usage is TRBV2 and J usage is TRBJ1-4; 7 nucleotides line up with TRBD1. The V segment lost 5 bases and the J segment 4 bases; nucleotides outside the gene matches: 10. The germline V gene encodes CDR1 SNHLY and CDR2 FYNNEI. The CDR3 has 16 residues. CDR3 nucleotides: TGTGCCAGCAGTTATGCCGGACAGGCTTTTAATGAAAAACTGTTTTTT. Amino acids: CASSYAGQAFNEKLFF.

The chain joins TRBV7-9 to TRBJ2-5; 10 bases are shared with TRBD1. This CDR3 has 16 amino acids. V trimming: 0 bases; J trimming: 5 bases; junction bases outside the gene matches: 6. Per the germline V gene, CDR1 is SEHNR and CDR2 is FQNEAQ (reference sequence). This chain's CDR3 is CASSLAWDRGWETQYF. CDR3 sequence (DNA): TGTGCCAGCAGCTTAGCGTGGGACAGGGGTTGGGAGACCCAGTACTTC.

The chain joins TRBV5-1 to TRBJ2-1; 7 nucleotides line up with TRBD2. From germline, CDR1 is SGHRS and CDR2 YFSETQ. CDR3 length equals 16 residues. Trimming at V came to 0 bases and at J to 8 bases, leaving 11 bases not matched to a gene. The CDR3 coding sequence is TGCGCCAGCAGCTTGGGTTTAGCGGGTACTGCGGATGAGCAGTTCTTC. It codes for CASSLGLAGTADEQFF.

This chain uses TRBV7-3 with TRBJ2-3, with 8 positions matching TRBD2. The length of the CDR3 is 15 residues. Losses at the gene ends were 5 bases for V and 2 bases for J; bases not matched to a gene: 6. The germline V gene has CDR1 SGHTA and CDR2 FQGTGA. CDR3 protein: CASSPSGLDTDTQYF. CDR3 nucleotide sequence: TGTGCCAGCAGCCCTAGCGGGCTCGACACAGATACGCAGTATTTT.

J is TRBJ2-2 and V is TRBV5-6; 8 bases map to TRBD2. Unmatched junction bases numbered 8, after V lost 4 bases and J lost 0 bases. The germline CDR1 and CDR2 sequences are SGHDT and YYEEEE. This CDR3 contains 17 residues. The CDR3 spells CASSTELAVTNTGELFF. The CDR3 coding sequence is TGTGCCAGCAGCACCGAACTAGCGGTTACGAACACCGGGGAGCTGTTTTTT.